This TCR beta chain was sequenced during a study of shared clonotypes between healthy human individuals. From germline, CDR1 is MNHEY and CDR2 SVGAGI. The ends were cut back, 4 bases at V and 5 bases at J, with 11 bases in the middle. This CDR3 has 13 residues. Measured with immunoSEQ multiplex PCR; TCRdb has only the in-frame clones, and not every one. The profile shows about 330,000 clones, around 90% of them singletons. This TCR was recovered from a man aged 18 to 29 in good health. This chain joins TRBV6-5 and TRBJ1-1, with no clear D. Sequenced input: memory CD8+ T cells sorted from blood. Regarding subset: CD45RO+ cells pooled with CCR7-negative TemRA cells. CDR3 nucleotide sequence: TGTGCCAGCAGTTTCGGTCCGAGAACTGAAGCTTTCTTT. Protein sequence: CASSFGPRTEAFF.